This TCR beta chain was recovered during a study of blood T cells in healthy people across ages. General study points: Strong correlation existed between TCR beta diversity and naive T cell percentage. Diversity estimated from one million T cells was considered an underestimate.

Germline V lookup: CDR1 DFQATT, CDR2 SNEGSKA (reference sequence). The CDR3 runs to 14 residues. After removal of 5 bases from V and 4 bases from J, the junction contained 11 bases not matched to a gene. The authors ran a second PCR of about 7 to 11 cycles using a sample-barcoded 5' primer and a J-beta primer mix. In TCRdb, the 5' RACE reads were re-called with MiXCR into one record per CDR3 protein. Seen here are 1.5 million to 2 million distinct CDR3 sequences, 40% to 55% observed once, and the top ten hold more than 2%. Remarks on this clonotype: Its target is not known.

This TCR derives from a woman between 40 and 50 years old in good health. The sample comprised blood. This chain uses TRBV20-1 with TRBJ2-7; 7 nucleotides agree with TRBD1. The CDR3 loop is CSALDRDHLYEQYF. CDR3 nucleotide sequence: TGCAGTGCTTTAGACAGGGATCATCTTTACGAGCAGTACTTC.